This entry describes one T cell receptor (beta chain). Its antigen is still unknown. This sample was taken from a study of T cells in Graves' hyperthyroidism and ophthalmopathy. Whole-study results and caveats: Most clonotypes that expanded in the thyroid above 0.001 also showed up in blood. Stable hyperthyroidism was separated from ophthalmopathy by a model based on 13 V-J features. Ophthalmopathy was predicted by the model a median of approximately six months ahead of onset.

It was RNA transcripts that yielded the amplified TCR beta CDR3 regions. Using the HTBI primer set, a first-round RT-PCR was run on the TCR CDR3. One entry per CDR3 protein results from TCRdb running MiXCR on the multiplex PCR reads. The data hold approximately 490,000 distinct CDR3 sequences, with about 20% observed a single time. The CDR3 has 16 amino acids. The ends lost 6 bases at V and 6 bases at J; junction bases unmatched: 11. Per germline, CDR1 SGHTA and CDR2 FQGNSA. Sequencing was performed on blood. The chain recombines TRBV7-2 with TRBJ2-1; 10 positions agree with TRBD2. The sequence derives from a woman aged 70-85 years with Graves' ophthalmopathy. This CDR3 reads CASSLTGTSATNEQFF. CDR3 nucleotides: TGTGCCAGCAGTTTGACCGGGACTAGCGCCACCAATGAGCAGTTCTTC. The whole variable domain, remainder taken from reference TRBV7-2 and TRBJ2-1, is GAGVSQSPSNKVTEKGKDVELRCDPISGHTALYWYRQSLGQGLEFLIYFQGNSAPDKSGLPSDRFSAERTGGSVSTLTIQRTQQEDSAVYLCASSLTGTSATNEQFFGPGTRLTVL.